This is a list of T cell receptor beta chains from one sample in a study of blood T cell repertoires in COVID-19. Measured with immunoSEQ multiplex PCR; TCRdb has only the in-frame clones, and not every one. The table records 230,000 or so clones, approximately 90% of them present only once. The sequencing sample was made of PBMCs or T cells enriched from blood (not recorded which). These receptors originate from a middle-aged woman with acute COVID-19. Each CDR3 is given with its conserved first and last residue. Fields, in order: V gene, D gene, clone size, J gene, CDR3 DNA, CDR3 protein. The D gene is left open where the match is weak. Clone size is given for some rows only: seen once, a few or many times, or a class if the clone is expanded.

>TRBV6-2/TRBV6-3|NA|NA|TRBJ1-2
TGTGCCAGCAGTTGGGGACACGGCTATGGCTACACCTTC
CASSWGHGYGYTF
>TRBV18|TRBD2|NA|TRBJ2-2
TGTGCCAGCTCACCCGGACTAGCGGGAGTCTCCGGGGAGCTGTTTTTT
CASSPGLAGVSGELFF
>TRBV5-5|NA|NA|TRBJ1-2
TGTGCCAGCAGCTCTCGGGAGCGCTATGGCTACACCTTC
CASSSRERYGYTF
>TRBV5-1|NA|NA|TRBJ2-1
TGCGCCAGCAGCTTGGCCGAGTCAGGGGACCACAATGAGCAGTTCTTC
CASSLAESGDHNEQFF
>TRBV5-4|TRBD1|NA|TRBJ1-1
TGTGCCAGCCAACGACAGGGCCTCTCTGAAGCTTTCTTT
CASQRQGLSEAFF
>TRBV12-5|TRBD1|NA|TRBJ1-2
TGTGCTAGTGGTTTGGGCGGGTATCGGGACAGCGTTTCCTATGTAACGTGCACCTTC
CASGLGGYRDSVSYVTCTF
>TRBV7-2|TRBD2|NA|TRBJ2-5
TGTGCCAGCAGCTTAGGACTAGCAGGCCAGACCCAGTACTTC
CASSLGLAGQTQYF
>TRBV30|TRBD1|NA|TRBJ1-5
TGTGCCTGGAAAAACAGGGGGGTGGGTCAGCCCCAGCATTTT
CAWKNRGVGQPQHF
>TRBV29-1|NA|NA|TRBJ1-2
TGCAGCGCTGAAACGGGTAACTATGGCTACACCTTC
CSAETGNYGYTF
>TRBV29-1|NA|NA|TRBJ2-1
TGCAGCGTTGAAGATGGGGGCAGGTATGAGCAGTTCTTC
CSVEDGGRYEQFF
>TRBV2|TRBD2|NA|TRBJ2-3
TGTGCCAGCAGGGCCGGGACTAGGCGCACAGATACGCAGTATTTT
CASRAGTRRTDTQYF
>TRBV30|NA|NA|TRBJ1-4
TGTGCCTGGAGTTTAGGGGCACGGATCACTAATGAAAAACTGTTTTTT
CAWSLGARITNEKLFF
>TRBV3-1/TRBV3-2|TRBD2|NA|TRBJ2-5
TGTGCCAGCAGCCTTAGGACTAGCGGGTCGCAAGAGACCCAGTACTTC
CASSLRTSGSQETQYF
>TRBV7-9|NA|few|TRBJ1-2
TGTGCCAGCAGCCGCCGCGGGGACTATGGCTACACCTTC
CASSRRGDYGYTF
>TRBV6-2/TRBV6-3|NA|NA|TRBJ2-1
TGTGCCAGCAGTTACCCAGGGGACAATGAGCAGTTCTTC
CASSYPGDNEQFF
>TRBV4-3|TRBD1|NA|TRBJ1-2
TGCGCCAGCAGCCAAGTAGGGGACAGCAAACTATATGGCTACACCTTC
CASSQVGDSKLYGYTF
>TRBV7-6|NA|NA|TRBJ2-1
TGTGCCAGCAGCTTAATGTCAGGGACTCCCTACAATGAGCAGTTCTTC
CASSLMSGTPYNEQFF
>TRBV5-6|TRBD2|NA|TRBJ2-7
TGTGCCAGCAGCCTGATAGCGGGGCAGGGCTACGAGCAGTACTTC
CASSLIAGQGYEQYF